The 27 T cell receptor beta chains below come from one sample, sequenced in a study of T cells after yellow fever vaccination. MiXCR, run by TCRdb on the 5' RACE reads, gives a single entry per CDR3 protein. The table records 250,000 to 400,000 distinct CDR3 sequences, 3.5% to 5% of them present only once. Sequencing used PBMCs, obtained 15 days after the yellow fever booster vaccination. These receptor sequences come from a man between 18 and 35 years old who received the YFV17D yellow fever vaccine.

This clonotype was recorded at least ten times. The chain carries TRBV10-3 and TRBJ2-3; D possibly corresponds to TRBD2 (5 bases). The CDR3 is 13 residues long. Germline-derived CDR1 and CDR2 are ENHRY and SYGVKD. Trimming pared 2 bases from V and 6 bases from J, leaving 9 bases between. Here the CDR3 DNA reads TGTGCCATCAGTGAGGGGAGATGGGATACGCAGTATTTT. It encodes CAISEGRWDTQYF.

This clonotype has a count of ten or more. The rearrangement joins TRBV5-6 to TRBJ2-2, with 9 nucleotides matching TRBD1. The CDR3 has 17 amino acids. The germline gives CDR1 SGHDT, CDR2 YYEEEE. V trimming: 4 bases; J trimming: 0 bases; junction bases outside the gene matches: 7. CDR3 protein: CASSLTGGGPNTGELFF. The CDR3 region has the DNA TGTGCCAGCAGCCTGACAGGGGGAGGCCCGAACACCGGGGAGCTGTTTTTT. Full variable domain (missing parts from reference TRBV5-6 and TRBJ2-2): DAGVTQSPTHLIKTRGQQVTLRCSPKSGHDTVSWYQQALGQGPQFIFQYYEEEERQRGNFPDRFSGHQFPNYSSELNVNALLLGDSALYLCASSLTGGGPNTGELFFGEGSRLTVL.

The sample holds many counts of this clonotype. For the CDR3, the DNA is TGTGCCAGCAGCCCAGGACAATCCGGCTACACCTTC. It translates to CASSPGQSGYTF. The chain links TRBV7-9 to TRBJ1-2; D is possibly TRBD1 (5 bases). CDR1 and CDR2 (germline): SEHNR, FQNEAQ (reference sequence). V was pared by 5 bases and J by 8 bases, with 12 bases between. There are 12 residues in the CDR3. Complete variable domain (other parts from reference TRBV7-9 and TRBJ1-2): DTGVSQNPRHKITKRGQNVTFRCDPISEHNRLYWYRQTLGQGPEFLTYFQNEAQLEKSRLLSDRFSAERPKGSFSTLEIQRTEQGDSAMYLCASSPGQSGYTFGSGTRLTVV.

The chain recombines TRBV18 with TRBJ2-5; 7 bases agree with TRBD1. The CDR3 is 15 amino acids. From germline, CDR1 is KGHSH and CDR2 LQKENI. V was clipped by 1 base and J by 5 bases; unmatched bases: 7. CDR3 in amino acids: CASSPRTDREETQYF. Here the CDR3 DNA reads TGTGCCAGCTCACCACGAACCGACAGGGAGGAGACCCAGTACTTC.

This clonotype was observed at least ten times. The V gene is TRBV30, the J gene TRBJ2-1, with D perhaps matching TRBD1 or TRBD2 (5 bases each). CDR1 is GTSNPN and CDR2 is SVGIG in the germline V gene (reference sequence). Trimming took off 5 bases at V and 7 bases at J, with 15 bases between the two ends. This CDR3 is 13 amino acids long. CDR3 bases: TGTGCCTGGGCCACACAGGCGGGTAATGAGCAGTTCTTC. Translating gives CAWATQAGNEQFF.

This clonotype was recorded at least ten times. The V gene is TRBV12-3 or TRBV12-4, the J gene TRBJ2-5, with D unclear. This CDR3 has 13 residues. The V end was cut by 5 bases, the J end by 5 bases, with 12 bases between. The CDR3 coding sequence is TGTGCCAGCAGTAGGGCCCAAGGGGAGACCCAGTACTTC. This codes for CASSRAQGETQYF.

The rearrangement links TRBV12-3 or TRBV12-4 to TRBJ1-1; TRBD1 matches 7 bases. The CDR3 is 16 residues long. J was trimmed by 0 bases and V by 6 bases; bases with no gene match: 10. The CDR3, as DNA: TGTGCCAGCAGCCGGAGGGGGCTTTCGGTGAACACTGAAGCTTTCTTT. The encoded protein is CASSRRGLSVNTEAFF.

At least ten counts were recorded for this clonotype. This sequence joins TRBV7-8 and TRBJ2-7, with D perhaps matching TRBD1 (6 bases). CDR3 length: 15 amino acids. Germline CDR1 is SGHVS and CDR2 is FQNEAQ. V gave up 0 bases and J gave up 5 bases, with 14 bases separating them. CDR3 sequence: CASSLAPQGHHEQYF. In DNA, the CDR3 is TGTGCCAGCAGCTTAGCACCCCAGGGGCACCACGAGCAGTACTTC. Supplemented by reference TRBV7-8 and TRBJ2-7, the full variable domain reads GAGVSQSPRYKVAKRGQDVALRCDPISGHVSLFWYQQALGQGPEFLTYFQNEAQLDKSGLPSDRFFAERPEGSVSTLKIQRTQQEDSAVYLCASSLAPQGHHEQYFGPGTRLTVT.

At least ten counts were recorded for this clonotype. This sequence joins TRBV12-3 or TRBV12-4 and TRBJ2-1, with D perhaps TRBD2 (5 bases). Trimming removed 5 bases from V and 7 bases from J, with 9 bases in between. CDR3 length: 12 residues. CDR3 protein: CASSVTRNEQFF. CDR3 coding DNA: TGTGCCAGCAGTGTTACTAGGAATGAGCAGTTCTTC.

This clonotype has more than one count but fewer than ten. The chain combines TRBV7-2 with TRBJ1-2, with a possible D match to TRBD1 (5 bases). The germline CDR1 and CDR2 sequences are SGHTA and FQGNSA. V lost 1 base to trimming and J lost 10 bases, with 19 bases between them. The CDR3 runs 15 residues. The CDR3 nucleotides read TGTGCCAGCAGCTTAGAGGGGACCGCACAAACACACTACACCTTC. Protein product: CASSLEGTAQTHYTF.

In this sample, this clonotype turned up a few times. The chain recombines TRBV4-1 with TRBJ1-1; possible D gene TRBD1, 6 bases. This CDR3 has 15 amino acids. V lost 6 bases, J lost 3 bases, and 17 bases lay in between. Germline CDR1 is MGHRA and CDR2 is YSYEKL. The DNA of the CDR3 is TGCGCCAGCAGTGAAGCGGGCGCAGGGGACACTGAAGCTTTCTTT. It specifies CASSEAGAGDTEAFF.

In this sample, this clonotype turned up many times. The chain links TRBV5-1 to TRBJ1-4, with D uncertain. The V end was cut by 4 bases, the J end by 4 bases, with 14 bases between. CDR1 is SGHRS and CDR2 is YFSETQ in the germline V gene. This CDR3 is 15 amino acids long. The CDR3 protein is CASSLRPASNEKLFF. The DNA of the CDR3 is TGCGCCAGCAGCCTCCGACCGGCGAGTAATGAAAAACTGTTTTTT.

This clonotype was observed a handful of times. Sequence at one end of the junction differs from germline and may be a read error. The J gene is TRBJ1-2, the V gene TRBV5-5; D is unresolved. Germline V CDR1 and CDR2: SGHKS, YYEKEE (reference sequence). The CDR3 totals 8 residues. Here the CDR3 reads CASSFVGF. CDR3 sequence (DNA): TGTGCCAGCAGCTTCGTAGGTTTC.

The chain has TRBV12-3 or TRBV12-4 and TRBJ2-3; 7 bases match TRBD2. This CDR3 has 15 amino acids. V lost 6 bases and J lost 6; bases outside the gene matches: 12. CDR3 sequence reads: CASSPPGGGGDTQYF. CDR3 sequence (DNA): TGTGCCAGCAGCCCCCCGGGCGGGGGAGGGGATACGCAGTATTTT.

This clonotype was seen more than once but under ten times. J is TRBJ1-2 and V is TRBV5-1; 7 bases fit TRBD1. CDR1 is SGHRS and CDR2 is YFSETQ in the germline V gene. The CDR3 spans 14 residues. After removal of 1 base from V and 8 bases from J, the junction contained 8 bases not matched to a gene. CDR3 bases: TGCGCCAGCAGCTTGATCGAGACAGGGAAAGGCTACACCTTC. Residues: CASSLIETGKGYTF.

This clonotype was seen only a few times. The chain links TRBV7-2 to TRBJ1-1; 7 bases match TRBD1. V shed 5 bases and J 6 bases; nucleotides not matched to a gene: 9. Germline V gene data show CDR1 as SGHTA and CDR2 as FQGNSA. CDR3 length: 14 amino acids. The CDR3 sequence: CASSPTPGQPEAFF. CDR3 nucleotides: TGTGCCAGCAGCCCTACTCCGGGACAGCCTGAAGCTTTCTTT.

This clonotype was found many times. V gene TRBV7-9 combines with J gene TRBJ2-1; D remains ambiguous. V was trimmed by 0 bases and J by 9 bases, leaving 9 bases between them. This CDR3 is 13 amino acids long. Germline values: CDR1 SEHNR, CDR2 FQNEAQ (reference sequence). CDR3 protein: CASSLAAYGEQFF. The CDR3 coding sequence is TGTGCCAGCAGCTTAGCTGCCTATGGTGAGCAGTTCTTC.

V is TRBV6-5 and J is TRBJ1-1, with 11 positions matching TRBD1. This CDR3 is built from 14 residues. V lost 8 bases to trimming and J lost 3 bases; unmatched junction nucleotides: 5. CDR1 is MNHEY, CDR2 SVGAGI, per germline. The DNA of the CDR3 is TGTGCCAGCGGGACAGGGGGATTTTACACTGAAGCTTTCTTT. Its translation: CASGTGGFYTEAFF.

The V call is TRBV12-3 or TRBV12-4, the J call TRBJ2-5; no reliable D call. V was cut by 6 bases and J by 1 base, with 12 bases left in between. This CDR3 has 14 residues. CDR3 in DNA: TGTGCCAGCAGCCCTGTTGGGTTCCAAGAGACCCAGTACTTC. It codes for CASSPVGFQETQYF.

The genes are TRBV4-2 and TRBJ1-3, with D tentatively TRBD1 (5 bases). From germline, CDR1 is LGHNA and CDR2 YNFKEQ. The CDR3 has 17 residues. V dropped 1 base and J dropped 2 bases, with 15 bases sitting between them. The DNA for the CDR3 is TGTGCCAGCAGCCAAGGGGACCAGGGAAGTCCTGGAAACACCATATATTTT. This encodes CASSQGDQGSPGNTIYF.

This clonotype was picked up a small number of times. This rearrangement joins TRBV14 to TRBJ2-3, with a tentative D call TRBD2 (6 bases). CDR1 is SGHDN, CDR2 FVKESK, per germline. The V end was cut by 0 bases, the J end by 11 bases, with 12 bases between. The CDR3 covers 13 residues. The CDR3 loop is CASSQERTTRQYF. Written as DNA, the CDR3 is TGTGCCAGCAGCCAAGAACGGACTACAAGGCAGTATTTT.

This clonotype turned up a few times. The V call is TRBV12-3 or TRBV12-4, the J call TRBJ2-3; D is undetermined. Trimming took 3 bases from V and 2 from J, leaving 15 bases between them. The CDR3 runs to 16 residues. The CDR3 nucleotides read TGTGCCAGCAGTTTGGCGAGCATGAGGTACACAGATACGCAGTATTTT. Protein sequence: CASSLASMRYTDTQYF.

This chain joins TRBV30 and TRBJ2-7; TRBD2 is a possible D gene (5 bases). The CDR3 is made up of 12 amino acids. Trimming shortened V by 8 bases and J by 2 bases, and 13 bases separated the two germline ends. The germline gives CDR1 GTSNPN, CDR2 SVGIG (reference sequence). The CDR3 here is CARRHGAYEQYF. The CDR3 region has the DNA TGTGCCCGCCGACACGGGGCCTACGAGCAGTACTTC.

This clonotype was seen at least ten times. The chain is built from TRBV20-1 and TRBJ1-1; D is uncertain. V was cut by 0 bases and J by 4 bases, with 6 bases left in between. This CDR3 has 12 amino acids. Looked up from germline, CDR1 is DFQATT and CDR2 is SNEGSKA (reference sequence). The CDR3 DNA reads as TGCAGTGCTAGAGATTGGGTCACTGAAGCTTTCTTT. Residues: CSARDWVTEAFF.

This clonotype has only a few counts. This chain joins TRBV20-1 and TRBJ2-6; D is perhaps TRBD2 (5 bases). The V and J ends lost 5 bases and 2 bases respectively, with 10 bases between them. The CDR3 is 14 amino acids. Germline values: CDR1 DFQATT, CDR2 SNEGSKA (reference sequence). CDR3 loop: CSALRVPGANVLTF. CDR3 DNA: TGCAGTGCTCTGAGGGTTCCTGGGGCCAACGTCCTGACTTTC.

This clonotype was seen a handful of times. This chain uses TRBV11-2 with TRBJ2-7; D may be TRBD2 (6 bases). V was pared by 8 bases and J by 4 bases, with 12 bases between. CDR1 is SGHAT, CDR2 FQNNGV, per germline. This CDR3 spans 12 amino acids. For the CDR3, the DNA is TGTGCCAGCGGGCGGGACCTTTACGAGCAGTACGTC. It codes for CASGRDLYEQYV.

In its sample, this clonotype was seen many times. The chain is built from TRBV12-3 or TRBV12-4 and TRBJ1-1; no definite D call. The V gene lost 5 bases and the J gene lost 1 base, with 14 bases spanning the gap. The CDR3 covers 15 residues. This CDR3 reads CASSPRALSNTEAFF. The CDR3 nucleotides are TGTGCCAGCAGTCCAAGGGCTCTCTCGAACACTGAAGCTTTCTTT.